This TCR beta chain was documented in a study of human T cells and chemical hapten exposure. This clonotype was observed many times. TCRdb redid the calling of the RACE reads with MiXCR, one entry per CDR3 protein. In the table there are 380,000 or so distinct CDR3 sequences, over 5% of which are singletons. The time point is: pre-sensitization, week 0. Treatment defined: therapeutic diphenylcyclopropenone sensitization with weekly scalp DPC. CDR3 length equals 15 residues. Germline-derived CDR1 and CDR2 are MNHEY and SVGAGI. The V segment lost 6 bases and the J segment 0 bases; nucleotides outside the gene matches: 6.

The clonotype comes from a woman younger than 35 with alopecia areata. Some clones in this sample may be carry-over from other donors' samples. The input for sequencing was whole blood, taken in connection with sensitization to the hapten diphenylcyclopropenone (DPC). V and J are TRBV6-5 and TRBJ2-3; 7 bases fit TRBD1. The CDR3 loop reads CASSRQGVSTDTQYF. In DNA, the CDR3 is TGTGCCAGCAGCCGTCAGGGGGTCAGCACAGATACGCAGTATTTT.